A selection of T cell receptor beta chains follows, all from one sample in a study of blood T cell repertoires in COVID-19. Assay: immunoSEQ multiplex PCR; the TCRdb copy retains only in-frame clones and omits some. The table includes about 50,000 clones, approximately 92% detected once. The sequencing sample was made of peripheral blood. These receptors came from a man over 45 with active COVID-19. CDR3s include the opening cysteine and the closing phenylalanine or tryptophan. The D gene is left open where the match is weak. The listing skips clone size in some rows; elsewhere it reads once, few, many or a size class.

V gene,D gene,clone size,J gene,CDR3 protein,CDR3 DNA
TRBV20-1,.,few,TRBJ2-1,CSASGTQGRYYNEQFF,TGCAGTGCTAGTGGGACTCAAGGCCGCTACTACAATGAGCAGTTCTTC
TRBV5-1,.,.,TRBJ2-2,CASSLTSAPGELFF,TGCGCCAGCAGTCTTACCAGCGCTCCCGGGGAGCTGTTTTTT
TRBV4-1,.,.,TRBJ1-1,CVSSLLGGAEQAFF,TGCGTCAGCAGCCTCTTGGGAGGGGCAGAACAAGCTTTCTTT
TRBV7-2,TRBD1,once,TRBJ2-5,CASSKRGRRQETQYF,TGTGCCAGCAGCAAGAGGGGGCGCCGGCAAGAGACCCAGTACTTC
TRBV13,.,.,TRBJ2-5,CASSTLAFQETQYF,TGTGCCAGCAGCACTTTAGCGTTTCAAGAGACCCAGTACTTC
TRBV11-2,.,once,TRBJ1-5,CASSLGPGGQPQHF,TGTGCCAGCAGCTTAGGGCCGGGGGGTCAGCCCCAGCATTTT
TRBV5-1,.,.,TRBJ1-1,CASSLSGTNTEAFF,TGCGCCAGCAGCTTGAGCGGTACGAACACTGAAGCTTTCTTT
TRBV5-1,.,.,TRBJ2-7,CASTWTAGDTYEQYF,TGCGCCAGCACCTGGACTGCAGGGGACACCTACGAGCAGTACTTC
TRBV29-1,.,once,TRBJ1-2,CSVDGVWGYTF,TGCAGCGTTGACGGGGTATGGGGCTACACCTTC
TRBV7-2,TRBD2,.,TRBJ2-1,CASSSLAGGLYNEQFF,TGTGCCAGCAGCTCTCTAGCGGGGGGTCTATACAATGAGCAGTTCTTC
TRBV10-1,TRBD2,.,TRBJ2-3,CASSESTASGGITDTQYF,TGCGCCAGCAGTGAGTCCACGGCTAGCGGGGGTATCACAGATACGCAGTATTTT
TRBV6-2/TRBV6-3,TRBD2,.,TRBJ2-3,CASSYPQSLAGRTDTQYF,TGTGCCAGCAGTTACCCCCAAAGTTTAGCGGGAAGGACAGATACGCAGTATTTT
TRBV7-2,.,.,TRBJ2-5,CASSLEGAHWETQYF,TGTGCCAGCAGCTTGGAGGGGGCGCATTGGGAGACCCAGTACTTC
TRBV27,TRBD2,.,TRBJ2-5,CASSYSGRANQETQYF,TGTGCCAGCAGTTACAGCGGGAGGGCGAATCAAGAGACCCAGTACTTC
TRBV18,TRBD1,once,TRBJ2-7,CASSPGPLTGGLRASYEQYF,TGTGCCAGCTCACCGGGGCCCCTTACAGGGGGGTTAAGGGCCTCCTACGAGCAGTACTTC
TRBV19,TRBD2,.,TRBJ2-1,CASSSGLAGNEQFF,TGTGCCAGTAGTTCGGGACTAGCTGGAAATGAGCAGTTCTTC
TRBV30,TRBD1,.,TRBJ1-6,CAWSMGQGASPLHF,TGTGCCTGGAGCATGGGTCAGGGGGCCTCACCCCTCCACTTT